A single sample gave rise to the 4 T cell receptor beta chains below, sequenced in a study of blood T cell repertoires in COVID-19. Sequenced by immunoSEQ multiplex PCR; TCRdb stores in-frame clones only, minus some. Of 150,000 to 200,000 clones listed, more than 75% are singletons. The sequenced material came from peripheral blood. The receptors originated from a man in his fifties or sixties with active or convalescent COVID-19.

V and J are TRBV6-5 and TRBJ2-1; maybe TRBD1 (6 bases). Germline CDR1 MNHEY, CDR2 SVGAGI. This CDR3 contains 16 residues. V lost 3 bases to trimming and J lost 8 bases, with 20 bases between them. The DNA of the CDR3 is TGTGCCAGCAGTTATACAGGGCCATCTTACAATGATGAGCAGTTCTTC. It yields the protein CASSYTGPSYNDEQFF.

This sequence joins TRBV6-5 and TRBJ1-2; TRBD1 is a possible D gene (5 bases). The germline V gene has CDR1 MNHEY and CDR2 SVGAGI. Trimming shortened V by 6 bases and J by 8 bases, and 10 bases separated the two germline ends. This CDR3 has 11 residues. CDR3 DNA: TGTGCCAGCAGCGGGGGGAGGGGCTACACCTTC. Protein: CASSGGRGYTF.

CDR3 DNA sequence: TGTGCCAGCAGCCAACCGGCAGGGGGCTATGGCTACACCTTC. This codes for CASSQPAGGYGYTF. The J gene is TRBJ1-2, the V gene TRBV3-1 (or the pseudogene TRBV3-2); 7 nucleotides align to TRBD1. V was pared by 2 bases and J by 4 bases, with 4 bases of the junction left unmatched. Germline CDR1 is LGHDT and CDR2 is YNNKEL (reference sequence). The CDR3 length is 14 residues.

The CDR3 sequence is CASSYPWTGCCNQPQHF. CDR3 nucleotide sequence: TGCGCCAGCAGTTACCCCTGGACAGGTTGTTGCAATCAGCCCCAGCATTTT. The rearrangement uses TRBV23-1 and TRBJ1-5; TRBD1 agrees at 7 bases. TRBV23-1 is labeled an ORF, and its function is uncertain. The V segment lost 5 bases and the J segment 2 bases; nucleotides outside the gene matches: 12. This CDR3 has 17 amino acids.